These 21 T cell receptor beta chains were sequenced from one sample in a study of a mutant IDH1 vaccine in newly diagnosed glioma. Antigen specificity for these receptors is unknown. Clones were read by immunoSEQ multiplex PCR, and TCRdb kept only the in-frame ones, dropping some. The repertoire holds 25,000 to 30,000 clones, 65% to 80% seen once, with roughly 7% in the top ten. Noted time point: week 5, during vaccination. Doses consisted of 300 ug of mutant IDH1 20-mer peptide each, paired with topical imiquimod. The input for sequencing was PBMCs, taken from a glioma patient whose treatment included an IDH1 peptide vaccine. The receptors stem from a middle-aged man with glioma. Some clones in this sample may be carry-over from other donors' samples.

The rearrangement uses TRBV18 and TRBJ2-2; no reliable D call. Germline V gene sequence: CDR1 KGHSH, CDR2 LQKENI. V shed 6 bases and J shed 1 base, with 12 bases lying between them. The CDR3 totals 15 residues. The CDR3 loop reads CASSHTDKNTGELFF. In DNA, the CDR3 is TGTGCCAGCTCGCATACAGATAAGAACACCGGGGAGCTGTTTTTT.

The rearrangement links TRBV9 to TRBJ2-2; D gene uncertain. The V gene's germline CDR1 is SGDLS and CDR2 YYNGEE. V was trimmed by 1 base and J by 5 bases, leaving 9 bases between them. CDR3 length equals 14 residues. The CDR3 DNA sequence: TGTGCCAGCAGCGTAACTTTTGGGACCGGGGAGCTGTTTTTT. Residues: CASSVTFGTGELFF.

This clone was detected once. The V gene is TRBV7-2, the J gene TRBJ2-2, with TRBD2 matching over 14 bases. The germline gives CDR1 SGHTA, CDR2 FQGNSA. After removal of 10 bases from V and 8 bases from J, the junction contained 6 bases not matched to a gene. CDR3 length equals 14 residues. CDR3 nucleotides: TGTGCCAACGGGGGACTAGCGGGGGTGGGGGAGCTGTTTTTT. Translated: CANGGLAGVGELFF.

This chain uses TRBV6-1 with TRBJ1-6; tentative D call: TRBD1 (5 bases). Trimming stripped 7 bases from V and 11 bases from J, with 18 bases between. The germline CDR1 and CDR2 sequences are MNHNS and SASEGT. The CDR3 loop spans 14 amino acids. The CDR3 coding sequence is TGTGCCAGCAATCGGGACCCCCATTATGCACCCCTCCACTTT. Protein sequence: CASNRDPHYAPLHF.

The chain couples TRBV2 to TRBJ1-1; D not resolved. The CDR3 length is 11 residues. The V gene's germline CDR1 is SNHLY and CDR2 FYNNEI. V was cut by 11 bases and J by 1 base, with 8 bases left in between. CDR3 in DNA: TGTGCCGGAGCGGAGAACACTGAAGCTTTCTTT. Its translation is CAGAENTEAFF.

The V gene is TRBV14, the J gene TRBJ1-4; TRBD1 is a possible D gene (5 bases). CDR1 is SGHDN and CDR2 is FVKESK in the germline V gene. CDR3 length: 14 amino acids. V was trimmed by 3 bases and J by 3 bases, leaving 8 bases between them. CDR3 coding DNA: TGTGCCAGCAGCCAGGGGGTCCCTAATGAAAAACTGTTTTTT. Amino acids: CASSQGVPNEKLFF. The complete variable domain, with remaining parts taken from reference TRBV14 and TRBJ1-4, reads EAGVTQFPSHSVIEKGQTVTLRCDPISGHDNLYWYRRVMGKEIKFLLHFVKESKQDESGMPNNRFLAERTGGTYSTLKVQPAELEDSGVYFCASSQGVPNEKLFFGSGTQLSVL.

The chain is built from TRBV15 and TRBJ2-2; 7 nucleotides align to TRBD2. From germline, CDR1 is LNHNV and CDR2 YYDKDF (reference sequence). V gave up 0 bases and J gave up 3 bases; unmatched junction bases: 10. CDR3 length equals 18 residues. In DNA, the CDR3 is TGTGCCACCAGCAGAGATCGGCGATGGACTAGTGACACCGGGGAGCTGTTTTTT. Amino acids: CATSRDRRWTSDTGELFF.

The sample holds one count of this clone. This chain links TRBV18 with TRBJ1-1, with 7 bases that match TRBD1. After removal of 6 bases from V and 3 bases from J, the junction contained 7 bases not matched to a gene. CDR1 and CDR2 (germline): KGHSH, LQKENI. This CDR3 region has 14 residues. CDR3 nucleotide sequence: TGTGCCAGCTCCTACTTGACAGGGTACACTGAAGCTTTCTTT. Its translation: CASSYLTGYTEAFF.

The chain employs TRBV5-6 and TRBJ2-7; D is ambiguous. The V gene's germline CDR1 is SGHDT and CDR2 YYEEEE. The CDR3 sequence is 12 residues long. V lost 1 base and J 3 bases, leaving 5 bases between the germline ends. The DNA for the CDR3 is TGTGCCAGCAGCTTGTCACACTACGAGCAGTACTTC. Its translation: CASSLSHYEQYF.

This chain uses TRBV6-5 with TRBJ1-5; D unresolved. The length of the CDR3 is 14 residues. V was trimmed by 7 bases and J by 2 bases, leaving 12 bases between them. Germline V gene sequence: CDR1 MNHEY, CDR2 SVGAGI. CDR3 region: CASKPSIGNQPQHF. Written as DNA, the CDR3 is TGTGCCAGCAAACCGTCCATCGGCAATCAGCCCCAGCATTTT.

This chain links TRBV7-6 with TRBJ2-1; TRBD2 matches 9 bases. The CDR3 is made up of 17 amino acids. J was trimmed by 5 bases and V by 4 bases; bases with no gene match: 12. CDR1 and CDR2 from the germline V gene are SGHVS and FNYEAQ. Written as DNA, the CDR3 is TGTGCCAGCAGCTCACCCGTTGCGGGGGGGCCCCACAATGAGCAGTTCTTC. This codes for CASSSPVAGGPHNEQFF.

This chain connects TRBV5-1 to TRBJ1-4, with 9 bases lining up with TRBD1. The V gene's germline CDR1 is SGHRS and CDR2 YFSETQ. With 0 bases clipped from V and 4 bases from J, the junction kept 4 bases outside the gene matches. The CDR3 is 16 amino acids. The chain's CDR3 is CASSLEQGAGNEKLFF. The CDR3 coding sequence is TGCGCCAGCAGCTTGGAACAGGGGGCGGGTAATGAAAAACTGTTTTTT.

This clone occurred once. The chain has TRBV29-1 and TRBJ2-1; 12 bases match TRBD2. J lost 9 bases, V lost 7 bases, and 10 bases had no gene match. This CDR3 has 14 amino acids. The V gene's germline CDR1 is SQVTM and CDR2 ANQGSEA. DNA for the CDR3: TGCAGCGCTTCACTAGCGGGGGGAGGTGGTGAGCAGTTCTTC. Translated, it gives CSASLAGGGGEQFF.

This sequence joins TRBV5-1 and TRBJ2-2, with 7 bases fitting TRBD1. Per the germline V gene, CDR1 is SGHRS and CDR2 is YFSETQ. CDR3 length: 16 amino acids. J gave up 4 bases and V 4 bases, and 10 bases lay outside the gene matches. As DNA, the CDR3 is TGCGCCAGCAGCCCACGAGCAGGGGGTAGCACCGGGGAGCTGTTTTTT. Translated, it gives CASSPRAGGSTGELFF.

The chain recombines TRBV5-1 with TRBJ2-2, with D perhaps TRBD2 (6 bases). Trimming removed 2 bases at V and 0 bases at J, with 11 bases between. The germline gives CDR1 SGHRS, CDR2 YFSETQ. CDR3 size: 16 residues. Written as DNA, the CDR3 is TGCGCCAGCAGCTTTTCGGGGGACCCGAACACCGGGGAGCTGTTTTTT. This sequence encodes CASSFSGDPNTGELFF.

The chain employs TRBV6-5 and TRBJ2-7; tentatively, D is TRBD1 or TRBD2 (5 bases each). The CDR3 length is 15 residues. From germline, CDR1 is MNHEY and CDR2 SVGAGI. V was cut by 4 bases and J by 2 bases, with 15 bases left in between. CDR3 region: CASSSPPGTPYEQYF. In DNA form, the CDR3 reads TGTGCCAGCAGTTCCCCCCCAGGGACCCCCTACGAGCAGTACTTC.

The V call is TRBV5-4, the J call TRBJ1-1; TRBD1 might be the D (6 bases). Germline CDR1 is SGHNT and CDR2 is YYREEE (reference sequence). The CDR3 loop spans 18 amino acids. Trimming cost V 4 bases and J 1 base, with 23 bases left between them. The CDR3: CASSPRGQRPSKNTEAFF. The CDR3 nucleotides read TGTGCCAGCAGCCCCCGGGGGCAGCGACCTTCGAAGAACACTGAAGCTTTCTTT.

This rearrangement joins TRBV6-4 to TRBJ2-1; D is possibly TRBD1 or TRBD2 (5 bases each). The CDR3 loop spans 14 amino acids. Per the germline V gene, CDR1 is MRHNA and CDR2 is SNTAGT. Trimming took 7 bases from V and 4 from J, leaving 14 bases between them. This CDR3 reads CASNVGTFYNEQFF. The CDR3 coding sequence is TGTGCCAGCAATGTCGGGACGTTTTACAATGAGCAGTTCTTC.

The genes are TRBV7-9 and TRBJ2-5; the D gene is possibly TRBD1 (6 bases). V lost 5 bases, J lost 3 bases, and 10 bases lay in between. CDR3 size: 13 residues. Germline assignment: CDR1 SEHNR and CDR2 FQNEAQ (reference sequence). The CDR3 loop is CASSPSGEETQYF. CDR3 DNA sequence: TGTGCCAGCAGCCCCTCAGGGGAAGAGACCCAGTACTTC.

The chain links TRBV5-1 to TRBJ1-5, with D maybe TRBD1 (5 bases). CDR1 and CDR2 from the germline V gene are SGHRS and YFSETQ. The CDR3 is 19 residues long. Deletions cut 0 bases from V and 0 bases from J, with 19 bases between. In DNA, the CDR3 is TGCGCCAGCAGCTTGGCCAGCAGAGGGGAGGCCACTAGCAATCAGCCCCAGCATTTT. As protein: CASSLASRGEATSNQPQHF.

This sequence joins TRBV6-1 and TRBJ1-1; 8 positions agree with TRBD1. Unmatched junction bases numbered 6, after V lost 2 bases and J lost 7 bases. Germline V gives CDR1 MNHNS, CDR2 SASEGT. The CDR3 covers 14 residues. CDR3 coding DNA: TGTGCCAGCAGTGAATCGGAGGACAGGGTTGAAGCTTTCTTT. It yields the protein CASSESEDRVEAFF.